The next 19 T cell receptor beta chains were all read from a single sample in a study of blood T cell repertoires in COVID-19. Measured with immunoSEQ multiplex PCR; TCRdb has only the in-frame clones, and not every one. The data contain about 87,000 clones, 70% to 90% of them singletons. The sample comprised peripheral blood. The receptors were sampled from a woman over 75 with COVID-19, enrolled during active disease.

V is TRBV9 and J is TRBJ1-1; 10 bases are shared with TRBD1. The CDR3 contains 15 residues. V shed 2 bases, J shed 3 bases, and the junction held 4 bases outside the gene matches. CDR1 is SGDLS and CDR2 is YYNGEE in the germline V gene. The CDR3 DNA sequence: TGTGCCAGCAGCGTGCAAGGGACAGGGGACACTGAAGCTTTCTTT. Its protein product is CASSVQGTGDTEAFF.

The table lists this clone with a few counts. V is TRBV18 and J is TRBJ2-3, with D possibly being TRBD2 (6 bases). From germline, CDR1 is KGHSH and CDR2 LQKENI. The V end lost 6 bases, the J end lost 5 bases, and 15 bases lay between the germline ends. The length of the CDR3 is 14 residues. The CDR3 nucleotides read TGTGCCAGCTCTCCTTCCGTGGGAGGAGATACGCAGTATTTT. The encoded protein is CASSPSVGGDTQYF.

The rearrangement links TRBV3-1 (or the pseudogene TRBV3-2) to TRBJ1-6; the match to TRBD1 covers 7 bases. Germline V gives CDR1 LGHDT, CDR2 YNNKEL (reference sequence). This CDR3 has 15 residues. Trimming at V came to 4 bases and at J to 6 bases, leaving 6 bases not matched to a gene. The CDR3 region is CASSPVYRGNSPLHF. The CDR3 DNA sequence: TGTGCCAGCAGCCCGGTCTACAGGGGTAATTCACCCCTCCACTTT.

This chain joins TRBV10-3 and TRBJ2-1; a possible D gene is TRBD2 (7 bases). CDR1 is ENHRY and CDR2 is SYGVKD in the germline V gene. The CDR3 is 17 residues long. Trimming took off 0 bases at V and 3 bases at J, with 15 bases between the two ends. Written as DNA, the CDR3 is TGTGCCATCAGTGAGTCGGTCTCGCGGGGGCTCTACAATGAGCAGTTCTTC. It encodes CAISESVSRGLYNEQFF.

This chain uses TRBV19 with TRBJ1-5; the D gene is possibly TRBD1 (6 bases). V shed 0 bases and J shed 0 bases, with 18 bases lying between them. Germline V CDR1 and CDR2: LNHDA, SQIVND (reference sequence). The CDR3 covers 19 residues. The CDR3 reads CASSIDLPGGQVSNQPQHF. The CDR3 coding sequence is TGTGCCAGTAGTATAGATCTTCCCGGGGGGCAGGTTAGCAATCAGCCCCAGCATTTT.

J is TRBJ2-2 and V is TRBV19, with a possible D match to TRBD1 (5 bases). Germline CDR1 is LNHDA and CDR2 is SQIVND (reference sequence). The CDR3 has 16 amino acids. The germline V and J ends were trimmed by 3 bases and 6 bases, with 17 bases remaining between them. CDR3 loop: CASSIRARATSGELFF. CDR3 DNA sequence: TGTGCCAGTAGTATCAGGGCTAGGGCAACCTCCGGGGAGCTGTTTTTT.

The V gene is TRBV5-4, the J gene TRBJ1-1, with 8 positions matching TRBD1. V was pared by 2 bases and J by 5 bases, with 5 bases of the junction left unmatched. CDR3 length: 14 amino acids. The germline V gene encodes CDR1 SGHNT and CDR2 YYREEE (reference sequence). The CDR3 DNA follows: TGTGCCAGCAGCTTTCAGGGGGCGAGGACTGAAGCTTTCTTT. Protein: CASSFQGARTEAFF.

The chain carries TRBV6-1 and TRBJ2-3; 12 nucleotides line up with TRBD2. The CDR3 covers 15 residues. Germline CDR1 and CDR2: MNHNS and SASEGT. Trimming at V came to 2 bases and at J to 5 bases, leaving 2 bases not matched to a gene. CDR3 residues: CASSELAGGQDTQYF. For the CDR3, the DNA is TGTGCCAGCAGTGAACTAGCGGGGGGGCAAGATACGCAGTATTTT.

V usage is TRBV7-9 and J usage is TRBJ2-6, with TRBD2 as a possible D gene (6 bases). V lost 4 bases and J 1 base, leaving 11 bases between the germline ends. Per the germline V gene, CDR1 is SEHNR and CDR2 is FQNEAQ (reference sequence). CDR3 length equals 16 residues. The CDR3 protein is CASSWGTGSGANVLTF. CDR3 nucleotides: TGTGCCAGCAGCTGGGGGACTGGATCTGGGGCCAACGTCCTGACTTTC.

The chain combines TRBV5-4 with TRBJ2-3, with 9 bases that match TRBD2. Unmatched junction bases numbered 5, after V lost 1 base and J lost 2 bases. CDR1 SGHNT and CDR2 YYREEE come from the germline V gene (reference sequence). This CDR3 has 16 residues. DNA of the CDR3: TGTGCCAGCAGCTTGTGGTCTAGCGGGACCACAGATACGCAGTATTTT. Encoded protein: CASSLWSSGTTDTQYF. Full variable domain (rest looked up from reference TRBV5-4 and TRBJ2-3): ETGVTQSPTHLIKTRGQQVTLRCSSQSGHNTVSWYQQALGQGPQFIFQYYREEENGRGNFPPRFSGLQFPNYSSELNVNALELDDSALYLCASSLWSSGTTDTQYFGPGTRLTVL.

The chain employs TRBV5-4 and TRBJ1-2; D uncertain. The CDR3 spans 14 residues. Trimming took 5 bases from V and 0 from J, leaving 11 bases between them. Per germline, CDR1 SGHNT and CDR2 YYREEE (reference sequence). The CDR3 is CASRPGSPNYGYTF. The CDR3, as DNA: TGTGCCAGCAGACCCGGGAGTCCTAACTATGGCTACACCTTC.

This clone was detected once. V gene TRBV19 combines with J gene TRBJ1-1; 7 bases line up with TRBD1. Germline assignment: CDR1 LNHDA and CDR2 SQIVND (reference sequence). V lost 7 bases to trimming and J lost 3 bases; unmatched junction nucleotides: 8. The CDR3 is 14 amino acids. The CDR3 region has the DNA TGTGCCAGTATCCGGGACAGTCCCTACACTGAAGCTTTCTTT. Translating gives CASIRDSPYTEAFF.

This clone was seen only once. In DNA form, the CDR3 reads TGTGCCAGCAGCTTAGAGGGGTTGTGGCACACCATATATTTT. Translating it yields CASSLEGLWHTIYF. The V gene is TRBV7-9, the J gene TRBJ1-3; possible D gene TRBD1, 5 bases. V was shortened by 1 base and J by 8 bases, with 12 bases between the two germline ends. The CDR3 runs to 14 residues. Per the germline V gene, CDR1 is SEHNR and CDR2 is FQNEAQ (reference sequence).

The V call is TRBV5-4, the J call TRBJ2-3; D is unresolved. This CDR3 is built from 15 residues. V was clipped by 0 bases and J by 0 bases, with 8 bases between them. Germline-derived CDR1 and CDR2 are SGHNT and YYREEE (reference sequence). The DNA for the CDR3 is TGTGCCAGCAGCTTGGAGTCTCGGAGCACAGATACGCAGTATTTT. This codes for CASSLESRSTDTQYF. The full variable domain, its missing parts supplied by reference TRBV5-4 and TRBJ2-3, is ETGVTQSPTHLIKTRGQQVTLRCSSQSGHNTVSWYQQALGQGPQFIFQYYREEENGRGNFPPRFSGLQFPNYSSELNVNALELDDSALYLCASSLESRSTDTQYFGPGTRLTVL.

This clone was seen a single time. As DNA, the CDR3 is TGTGCCAGCAGCGTAGTAGCGGGGTCCTACAATGAGCAGTTCTTC. It translates to CASSVVAGSYNEQFF. The chain links TRBV9 to TRBJ2-1; 8 nucleotides align to TRBD2. CDR1 and CDR2 (germline): SGDLS, YYNGEE. J was trimmed by 1 base and V by 0 bases; bases with no gene match: 0. The CDR3 is 15 amino acids.

The chain links TRBV18 to TRBJ1-4; 7 bases are a match to TRBD1. Germline-derived CDR1 and CDR2 are KGHSH and LQKENI. The junction had 4 bases not matched to a gene; V was cut back by 2 bases and J by 7 bases. The CDR3 extends over 14 amino acids. The CDR3 spells CASSPAGGSEKLFF. The DNA for the CDR3 is TGTGCCAGCTCACCAGCAGGGGGAAGTGAAAAACTGTTTTTT.

The chain is built from TRBV25-1 and TRBJ2-7, with 11 bases that match TRBD2. The germline V gene encodes CDR1 MGHDK and CDR2 SYGVNS. The junction had 11 bases not matched to a gene; V was cut back by 3 bases and J by 7 bases. This CDR3 spans 16 amino acids. CDR3 DNA sequence: TGTGCCAGCAGTGAGGGTCAACTAGCGGGAGCGGGGGAGCAGTACTTC. This gives the protein CASSEGQLAGAGEQYF.

This chain links TRBV18 with TRBJ2-7, with D perhaps matching TRBD1 (6 bases). Trimming cost V 1 base and J 5 bases, with 9 bases left between them. The CDR3 is made up of 13 amino acids. Germline V gene lookup returns CDR1 KGHSH and CDR2 LQKENI. CDR3 protein: CASSPQQGNEQYF. CDR3 in DNA: TGTGCCAGCTCACCACAACAGGGTAACGAGCAGTACTTC.

The chain couples TRBV4-2 to TRBJ2-1; 9 nucleotides agree with TRBD2. V lost 0 bases to trimming and J lost 8 bases; unmatched junction nucleotides: 8. This CDR3 contains 16 residues. The V gene's germline CDR1 is LGHNA and CDR2 YNFKEQ. The CDR3 loop is CASSQDSGGGADEQFF. In DNA form, the CDR3 reads TGTGCCAGCAGCCAAGATTCCGGCGGGGGGGCCGATGAGCAGTTCTTC.